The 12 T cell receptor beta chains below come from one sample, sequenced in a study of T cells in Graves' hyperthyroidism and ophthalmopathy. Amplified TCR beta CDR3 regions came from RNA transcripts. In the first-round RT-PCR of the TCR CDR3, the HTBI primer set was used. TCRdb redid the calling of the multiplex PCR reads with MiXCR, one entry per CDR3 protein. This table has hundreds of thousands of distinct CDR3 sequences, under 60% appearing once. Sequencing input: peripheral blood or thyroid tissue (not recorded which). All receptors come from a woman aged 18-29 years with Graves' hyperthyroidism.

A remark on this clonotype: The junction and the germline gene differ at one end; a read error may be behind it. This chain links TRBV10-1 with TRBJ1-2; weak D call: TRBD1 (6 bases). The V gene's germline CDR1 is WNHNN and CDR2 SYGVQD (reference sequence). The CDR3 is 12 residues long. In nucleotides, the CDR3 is TGCGCCGGCAGTGAGGGGGGCTATGGCTACACCTTC. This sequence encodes CAGSEGGYGYTF.

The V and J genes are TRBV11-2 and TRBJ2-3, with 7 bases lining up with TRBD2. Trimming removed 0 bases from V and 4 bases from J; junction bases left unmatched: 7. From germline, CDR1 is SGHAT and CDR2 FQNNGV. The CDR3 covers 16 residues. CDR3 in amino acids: CASSLEAGANADTQYF. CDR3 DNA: TGTGCCAGCAGCTTAGAGGCGGGAGCGAACGCAGATACGCAGTATTTT.

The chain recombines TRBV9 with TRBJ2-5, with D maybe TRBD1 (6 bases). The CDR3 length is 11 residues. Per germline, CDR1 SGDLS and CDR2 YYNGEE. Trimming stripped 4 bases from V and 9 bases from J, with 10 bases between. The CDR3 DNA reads TGTGCCAGCAGCTCAGAGGGGGCCCAGTACTTC. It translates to CASSSEGAQYF.

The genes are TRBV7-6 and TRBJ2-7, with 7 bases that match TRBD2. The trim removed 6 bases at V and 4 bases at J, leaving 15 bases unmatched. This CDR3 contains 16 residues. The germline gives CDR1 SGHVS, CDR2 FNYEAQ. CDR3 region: CASSFSRGRACYEQYF. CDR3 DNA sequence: TGTGCCAGCAGTTTCTCTCGGGGGAGGGCCTGTTACGAGCAGTACTTC.

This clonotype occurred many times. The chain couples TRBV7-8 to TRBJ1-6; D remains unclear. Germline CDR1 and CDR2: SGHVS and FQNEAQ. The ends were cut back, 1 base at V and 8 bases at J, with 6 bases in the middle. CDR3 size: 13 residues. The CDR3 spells CASSLVRDSPLHF. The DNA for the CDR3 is TGTGCCAGCAGCTTAGTGAGAGATTCACCCCTCCACTTT.

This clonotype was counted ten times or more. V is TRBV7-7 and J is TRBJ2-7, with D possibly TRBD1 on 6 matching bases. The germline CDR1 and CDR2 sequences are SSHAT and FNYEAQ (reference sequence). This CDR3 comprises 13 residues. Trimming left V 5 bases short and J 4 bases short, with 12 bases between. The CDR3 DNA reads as TGTGCCAGCAGCGTGGGGACAACTTACGAGCAGTACTTC. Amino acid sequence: CASSVGTTYEQYF.

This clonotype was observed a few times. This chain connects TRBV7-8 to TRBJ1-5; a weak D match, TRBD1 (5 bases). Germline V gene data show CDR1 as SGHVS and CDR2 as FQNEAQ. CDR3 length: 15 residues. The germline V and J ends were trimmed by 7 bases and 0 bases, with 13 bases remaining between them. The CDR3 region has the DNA TGTGCCAGCAAACCCCATGGGACTAGCAATCAGCCCCAGCATTTT. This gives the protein CASKPHGTSNQPQHF. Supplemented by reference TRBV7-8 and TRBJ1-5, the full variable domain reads GAGVSQSPRYKVAKRGQDVALRCDPISGHVSLFWYQQALGQGPEFLTYFQNEAQLDKSGLPSDRFFAERPEGSVSTLKIQRTQQEDSAVYLCASKPHGTSNQPQHFGDGTRLSIL.

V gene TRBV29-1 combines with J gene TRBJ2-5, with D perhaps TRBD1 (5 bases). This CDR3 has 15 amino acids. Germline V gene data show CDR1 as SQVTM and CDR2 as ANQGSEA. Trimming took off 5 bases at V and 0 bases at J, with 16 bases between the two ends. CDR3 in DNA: TGCAGCGTTTGGAGTGGGAAGGGGAACCAAGAGACCCAGTACTTC. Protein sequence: CSVWSGKGNQETQYF.

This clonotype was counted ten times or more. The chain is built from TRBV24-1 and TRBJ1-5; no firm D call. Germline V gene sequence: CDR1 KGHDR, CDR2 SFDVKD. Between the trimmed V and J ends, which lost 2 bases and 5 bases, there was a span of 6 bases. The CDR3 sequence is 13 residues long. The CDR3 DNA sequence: TGTGCCACCAGTGATTCGACCTATCAGCCCCAGCATTTT. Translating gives CATSDSTYQPQHF.

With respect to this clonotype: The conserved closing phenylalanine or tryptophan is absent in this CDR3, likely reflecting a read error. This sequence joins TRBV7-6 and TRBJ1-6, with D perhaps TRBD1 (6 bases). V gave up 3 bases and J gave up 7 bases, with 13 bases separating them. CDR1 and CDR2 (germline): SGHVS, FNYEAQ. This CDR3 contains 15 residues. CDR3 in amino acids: CASSFRQDLNSPLHL. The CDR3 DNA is TGTGCCAGCAGCTTCAGACAGGACCTGAATTCACCCCTCCACCTT.

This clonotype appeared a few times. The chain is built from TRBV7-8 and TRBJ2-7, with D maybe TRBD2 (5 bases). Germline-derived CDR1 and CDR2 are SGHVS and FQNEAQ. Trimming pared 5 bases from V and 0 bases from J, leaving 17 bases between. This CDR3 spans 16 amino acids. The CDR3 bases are TGTGCCAGCAGCCCCACAATGTGGACTGTCTCCTACGAGCAGTACTTC. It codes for CASSPTMWTVSYEQYF.

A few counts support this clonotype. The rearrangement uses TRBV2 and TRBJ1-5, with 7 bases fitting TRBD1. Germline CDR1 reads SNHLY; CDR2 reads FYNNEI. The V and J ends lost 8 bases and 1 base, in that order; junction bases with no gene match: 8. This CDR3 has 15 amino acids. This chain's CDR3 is CASAAGGMSNQPQHF. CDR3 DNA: TGTGCCAGCGCGGCAGGGGGGATGAGCAATCAGCCCCAGCATTTT.